Described below is a single T cell receptor (beta chain) sequence and its context. As yet, its antigen is unknown. Assay used: immunoSEQ multiplex PCR; TCRdb lists only in-frame clones, some missing. The data show about 64,000 clones, approximately 90% seen once. These data originate in a study of PD-1 blockade in classical Hodgkin lymphoma. Looking at the study overall: The patients were dosed with nivolumab 3 mg/kg, infused intravenously every 2 weeks. Study-wide points: The causes of the repertoire differences, possibly disease activity or prior therapy, remain undefined. Before treatment, complete responders showed about the same diversity as newly diagnosed patients.

Indicated time point: cycle 4 day 1 (C4D1), after less than 7 weeks of nivolumab. Patients all relapsed after autologous stem cell transplantation, and there was variation in brentuximab vedotin exposure. The source was peripheral blood mononuclear cells (PBMCs), collected before the fourth cycle of nivolumab. The sequence was collected from a human donor with classical Hodgkin lymphoma.

The CDR3 spells CASSAGGWERAYNEQFF. The CDR3 coding sequence is TGCGCCAGCAGTGCGGGGGGATGGGAGAGGGCCTACAATGAGCAGTTCTTC. This sequence joins TRBV10-1 and TRBJ2-1, with 7 bases that match TRBD2. Trimming cost V 4 bases and J 2 bases; bases outside gene matches: 11. The CDR3 has 17 amino acids. Germline-derived CDR1 and CDR2 are WNHNN and SYGVQD (reference sequence).